The T cell receptor beta chain described here comes from a study of response to subunit inactivated influenza vaccine. Study results and caveats: Few additional T cells are recruited per seasonal influenza vaccination, authors suggested.

TCRdb re-called the RT-PCR reads with MiXCR, one entry per CDR3 protein. Of about 240,000 distinct CDR3 sequences listed, 12% are singletons. Germline assignment: CDR1 SGHTA and CDR2 FQGNSA. This CDR3 has 16 residues. V lost 8 bases and J lost 0, with 20 bases in between. Turning to this clonotype: Antigen specificity is unknown.

This receptor was identified in a man between 45 and 60 years old who received an inactivated influenza vaccine. The sequencing used non-naive T cells sorted from PBMCs, collected around two weeks before vaccination. This sequence joins TRBV7-2 and TRBJ2-7; possibly TRBD2 for D (7 bases). The DNA for the CDR3 is TGTGCCAGCCTATCCCAGGGAGGGGGGGGCTCCTACGAGCAGTACTTC. Amino acids: CASLSQGGGGSYEQYF. Combining the CDR3 with reference TRBV7-2 and TRBJ2-7 gives the whole variable domain GAGVSQSPSNKVTEKGKDVELRCDPISGHTALYWYRQSLGQGLEFLIYFQGNSAPDKSGLPSDRFSAERTGGSVSTLTIQRTQQEDSAVYLCASLSQGGGGSYEQYFGPGTRLTVT.